Described below is a single T cell receptor beta chain sequence and its context. The record originates from a study of blood T cell repertoires in COVID-19. Study-wide context: The cDNA or gDNA used as material had been derived from T cells, B-cell-depleted T cells, or PBMCs.

Clones were sequenced by immunoSEQ multiplex PCR, and TCRdb holds only the in-frame ones, with some missing. Of about 60,000 clones in the sample, around four fifths are singletons; the top ten hold about two fifths. Trimming pared 6 bases from V and 3 bases from J, leaving 15 bases between. CDR3 length equals 14 residues. CDR1 is SNHLY and CDR2 is FYNNEI in the germline V gene. What was sequenced was peripheral blood. The chain uses TRBV2 and TRBJ2-7, with a tentative D call TRBD1 (6 bases). The receptor was isolated from a human donor in a cohort sampled during active COVID-19. This CDR3 reads CASSTGRSDYEQYF. DNA for the CDR3: TGTGCCAGCAGCACAGGGCGATCAGACTACGAGCAGTACTTC.